The 10 T cell receptor beta chains given below trace back to one sample, sequenced in a study of beta chain features in type 1 diabetes. Of the isolated RNA, all was reverse transcribed, and so the sequenced material was expressed TCRB transcripts. Some clones are missing from TCRdb's copy, which holds only in-frame ones; the method was immunoSEQ multiplex PCR. Here the sample spans 50,000 or so clones, roughly 39% being singletons. No antigen has been identified for these receptors. Overall study results and limits: All four CD4+ subsets of Type 1 diabetes patients contained TCRB CDR3s that were moderately but significantly shorter.

The sequencing sample was made of Tregs from blood. The receptors were gathered from a man aged 25-45 years with type 1 diabetes.

This clone turned up a few times. The chain carries TRBV6-1 and TRBJ1-1, with 9 bases that match TRBD1. Germline V gene sequence: CDR1 MNHNS, CDR2 SASEGT. The length of the CDR3 is 16 residues. Unmatched junction bases numbered 8, after V lost 2 bases and J lost 4 bases. CDR3 in amino acids: CASSERGTGGLTEAFF. In DNA, the CDR3 is TGTGCCAGCAGTGAAAGAGGAACAGGGGGCCTCACTGAAGCTTTCTTT.

The chain is built from TRBV6-1 and TRBJ2-2, with D possibly being TRBD2 (6 bases). Trimming cost V 6 bases and J 4 bases, with 12 bases left between them. Germline lookup yields CDR1 MNHNS and CDR2 SASEGT. The CDR3 is made up of 14 amino acids. The CDR3 loop reads CASREGGSTGELFF. The CDR3 DNA reads as TGTGCCAGCAGGGAGGGAGGTTCCACCGGGGAGCTGTTTTTT.

V and J are TRBV4-2 and TRBJ2-1, with 12 positions matching TRBD2. Germline CDR1 LGHNA, CDR2 YNFKEQ. The V and J ends lost 4 bases and 4 bases, in that order; junction bases with no gene match: 5. The CDR3 runs to 16 residues. The CDR3 reads CASSRSLAGGYNEQFF. CDR3 DNA sequence: TGTGCCAGCAGCCGGTCACTAGCGGGAGGATACAATGAGCAGTTCTTC.

The chain carries TRBV28 and TRBJ1-2; 9 bases fit TRBD1. The CDR3 totals 15 residues. Germline CDR1 reads MDHEN; CDR2 reads SYDVKM. With V trimmed by 4 bases and J by 7 bases, 10 bases remained unmatched. Here the CDR3 reads CASSSPAGTGTGYTF. The CDR3 nucleotides read TGTGCCAGCAGTTCTCCGGCCGGGACAGGGACTGGCTACACCTTC.

The chain carries TRBV5-1 and TRBJ2-7; D is unresolved. Deletions cut 2 bases from V and 4 bases from J, with 10 bases between. Germline loops: CDR1 SGHRS, CDR2 YFSETQ. The CDR3 runs to 13 residues. The CDR3 region has the DNA TGCGCCAGCAGCTTAAATTATGAGTACGAGCAGTACTTC. It specifies CASSLNYEYEQYF.

CDR3 coding DNA: TGCGCCAGCAGCCAAGCAGGTCGCGAGCAGTACTTC. Its translation is CASSQAGREQYF. V and J are TRBV4-1 and TRBJ2-7; D uncertain. V was pared by 1 base and J by 6 bases, with 7 bases between. The CDR3 length is 12 residues. The germline gives CDR1 MGHRA, CDR2 YSYEKL.

This clone has just a few counts. This sequence joins TRBV5-1 and TRBJ2-7, with TRBD2 as a possible D gene (6 bases). Germline V gene sequence: CDR1 SGHRS, CDR2 YFSETQ. Deletions cut 5 bases from V and 4 bases from J, with 19 bases between. This CDR3 is 15 amino acids long. The CDR3 bases are TGCGCCAGCAGACTGGCCACGGGAGAGTTATACGAGCAGTACTTC. Its translation: CASRLATGELYEQYF.

The chain couples TRBV28 to TRBJ2-7, with a possible D match to TRBD2 (6 bases). Trimming cost V 6 bases and J 1 base, with 10 bases left between them. Germline V gene lookup returns CDR1 MDHEN and CDR2 SYDVKM. CDR3 size: 13 residues. The CDR3 spells CASRREVSYEQYF. In DNA, the CDR3 is TGTGCCAGCAGAAGGGAGGTATCCTACGAGCAGTACTTC.

The V gene is TRBV7-8, the J gene TRBJ2-7; 11 bases map to TRBD1. This CDR3 has 16 residues. V trimming: 5 bases; J trimming: 1 base; junction bases outside the gene matches: 7. CDR1 and CDR2 from the germline V gene are SGHVS and FQNEAQ. The CDR3 region is CASSRTGGAGSYEQYF. CDR3 bases: TGTGCCAGCAGCCGGACAGGGGGCGCCGGGTCCTACGAGCAGTACTTC.

Only a few counts were recorded for this clone. The V gene is TRBV7-2, the J gene TRBJ1-1; D might be TRBD1 (6 bases). V was trimmed by 4 bases and J by 1 base, leaving 10 bases between them. CDR1 and CDR2 (germline): SGHTA, FQGNSA. The CDR3 extends over 14 amino acids. Here the CDR3 DNA reads TGTGCCAGCAGCTATAGGGGGGGGAACACTGAAGCTTTCTTT. Its protein is CASSYRGGNTEAFF.